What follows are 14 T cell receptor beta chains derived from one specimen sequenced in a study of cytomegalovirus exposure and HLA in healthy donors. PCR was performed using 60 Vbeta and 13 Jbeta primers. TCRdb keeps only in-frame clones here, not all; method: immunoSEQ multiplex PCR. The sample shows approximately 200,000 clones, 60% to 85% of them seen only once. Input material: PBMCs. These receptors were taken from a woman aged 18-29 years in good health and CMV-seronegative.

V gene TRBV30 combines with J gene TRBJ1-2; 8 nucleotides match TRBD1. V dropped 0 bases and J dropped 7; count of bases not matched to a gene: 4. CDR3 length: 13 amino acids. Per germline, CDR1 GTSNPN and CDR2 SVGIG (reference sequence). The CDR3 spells CAWSVQGAAGYTF. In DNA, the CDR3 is TGTGCCTGGAGTGTTCAGGGGGCAGCTGGCTACACCTTC. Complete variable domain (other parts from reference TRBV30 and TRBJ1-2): SQTIHQWPATLVQPVGSPLSLECTVEGTSNPNLYWYRQAAGRGLQLLFYSVGIGQISSEVPQNLSASRPQDRQFILSSKKLLLSDSGFYLCAWSVQGAAGYTFGSGTRLTVV.

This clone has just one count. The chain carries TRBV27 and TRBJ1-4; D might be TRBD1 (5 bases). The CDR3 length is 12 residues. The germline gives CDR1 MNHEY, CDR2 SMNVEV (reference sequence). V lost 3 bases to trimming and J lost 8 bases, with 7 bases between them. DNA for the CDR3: TGTGCCAGCAGTTTCCGGGGGGAAAAACTGTTTTTT. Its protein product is CASSFRGEKLFF. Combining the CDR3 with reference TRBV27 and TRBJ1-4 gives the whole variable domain EAQVTQNPRYLITVTGKKLTVTCSQNMNHEYMSWYRQDPGLGLRQIYYSMNVEVTDKGDVPEGYKVSRKEKRNFPLILESPSPNQTSLYFCASSFRGEKLFFGSGTQLSVL.

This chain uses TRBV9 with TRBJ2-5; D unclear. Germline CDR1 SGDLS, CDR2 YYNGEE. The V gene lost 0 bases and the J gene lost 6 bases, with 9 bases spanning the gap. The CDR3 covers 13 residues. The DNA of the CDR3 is TGTGCCAGCAGCGTAGGCGGCGCAAAGACCCAGTACTTC. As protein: CASSVGGAKTQYF. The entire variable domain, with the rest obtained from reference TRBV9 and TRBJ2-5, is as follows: DSGVTQTPKHLITATGQRVTLRCSPRSGDLSVYWYQQSLDQGLQFLIQYYNGEERAKGNILERFSAQQFPDLHSELNLSSLELGDSALYFCASSVGGAKTQYFGPGTRLLVL.

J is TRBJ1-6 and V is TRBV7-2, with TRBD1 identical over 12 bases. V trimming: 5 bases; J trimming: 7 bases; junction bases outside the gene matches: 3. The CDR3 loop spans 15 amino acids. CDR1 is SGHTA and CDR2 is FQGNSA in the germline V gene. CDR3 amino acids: CASSPGTGGNSPLHF. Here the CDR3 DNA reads TGTGCCAGCAGCCCGGGGACAGGGGGCAATTCACCCCTCCACTTT.

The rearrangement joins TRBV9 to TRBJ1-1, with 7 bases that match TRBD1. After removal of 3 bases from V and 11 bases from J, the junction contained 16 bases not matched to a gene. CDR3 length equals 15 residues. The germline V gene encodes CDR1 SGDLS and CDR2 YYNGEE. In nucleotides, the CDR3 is TGTGCCAGCAGCGGACTCGACAGGGCAAAAACTGCGGCTTTCTTT. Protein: CASSGLDRAKTAAFF. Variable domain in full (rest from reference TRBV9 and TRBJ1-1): DSGVTQTPKHLITATGQRVTLRCSPRSGDLSVYWYQQSLDQGLQFLIQYYNGEERAKGNILERFSAQQFPDLHSELNLSSLELGDSALYFCASSGLDRAKTAAFFGQGTRLTVV.

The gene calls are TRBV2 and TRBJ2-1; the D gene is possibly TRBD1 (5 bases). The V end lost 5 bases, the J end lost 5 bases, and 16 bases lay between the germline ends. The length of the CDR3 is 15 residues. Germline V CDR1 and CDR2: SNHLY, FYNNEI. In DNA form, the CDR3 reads TGTGCCAGCAGTACAGTTAGGGGTGTGGACAATGAGCAGTTCTTC. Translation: CASSTVRGVDNEQFF.

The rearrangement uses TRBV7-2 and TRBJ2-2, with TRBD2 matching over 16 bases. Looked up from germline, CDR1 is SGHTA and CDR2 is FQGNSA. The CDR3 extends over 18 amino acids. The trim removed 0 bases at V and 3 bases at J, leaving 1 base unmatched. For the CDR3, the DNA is TGTGCCAGCAGCTTAGCGGGACTAGCGGGAGGGTACACCGGGGAGCTGTTTTTT. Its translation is CASSLAGLAGGYTGELFF.

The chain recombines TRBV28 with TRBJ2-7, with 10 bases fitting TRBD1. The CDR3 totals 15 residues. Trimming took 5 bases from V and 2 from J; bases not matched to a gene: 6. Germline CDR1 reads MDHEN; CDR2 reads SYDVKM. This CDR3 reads CASSPDRGPAYEQYF. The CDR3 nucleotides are TGTGCCAGCAGTCCTGACAGGGGGCCCGCCTACGAGCAGTACTTC. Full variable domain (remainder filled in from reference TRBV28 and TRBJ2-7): DVKVTQSSRYLVKRTGEKVFLECVQDMDHENMFWYRQDPGLGLRLIYFSYDVKMKEKGDIPEGYSVSREKKERFSLILESASTNQTSMYLCASSPDRGPAYEQYFGPGTRLTVT.

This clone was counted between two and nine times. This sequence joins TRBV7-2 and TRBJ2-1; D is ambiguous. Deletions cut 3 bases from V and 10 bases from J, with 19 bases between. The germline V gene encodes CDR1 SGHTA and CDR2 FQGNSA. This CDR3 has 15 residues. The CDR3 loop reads CASSFLTTPPGEQFF. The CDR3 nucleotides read TGTGCCAGCAGCTTCCTTACTACCCCGCCCGGGGAGCAGTTCTTC.

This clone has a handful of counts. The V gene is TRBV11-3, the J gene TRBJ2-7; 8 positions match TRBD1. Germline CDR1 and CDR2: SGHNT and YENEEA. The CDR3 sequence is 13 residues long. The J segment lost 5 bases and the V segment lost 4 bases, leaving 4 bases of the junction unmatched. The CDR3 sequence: CASSWTGMNEQYF. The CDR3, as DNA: TGTGCCAGCAGCTGGACAGGGATGAACGAGCAGTACTTC.

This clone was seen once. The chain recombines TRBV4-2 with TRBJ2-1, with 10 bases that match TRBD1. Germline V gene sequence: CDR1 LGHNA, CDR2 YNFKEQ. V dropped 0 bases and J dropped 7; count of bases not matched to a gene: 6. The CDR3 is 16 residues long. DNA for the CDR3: TGTGCCAGCAGCCAAGAATCGGGGACAGGGGTTAATGAGCAGTTCTTC. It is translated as CASSQESGTGVNEQFF.

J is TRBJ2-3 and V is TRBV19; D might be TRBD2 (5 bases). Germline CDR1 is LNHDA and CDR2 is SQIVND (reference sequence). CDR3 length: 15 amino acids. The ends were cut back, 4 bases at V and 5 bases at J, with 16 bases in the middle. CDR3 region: CASSKDGLPRDTQYF. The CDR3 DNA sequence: TGTGCCAGTAGTAAGGACGGACTGCCTCGAGATACGCAGTATTTT.

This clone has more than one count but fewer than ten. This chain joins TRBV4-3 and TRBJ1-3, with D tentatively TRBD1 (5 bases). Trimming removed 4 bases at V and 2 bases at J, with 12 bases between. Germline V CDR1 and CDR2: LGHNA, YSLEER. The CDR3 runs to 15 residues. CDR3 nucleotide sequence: TGCGCCAGCAGCCCGGCGTGGGGGGCTGGAAACACCATATATTTT. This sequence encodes CASSPAWGAGNTIYF.

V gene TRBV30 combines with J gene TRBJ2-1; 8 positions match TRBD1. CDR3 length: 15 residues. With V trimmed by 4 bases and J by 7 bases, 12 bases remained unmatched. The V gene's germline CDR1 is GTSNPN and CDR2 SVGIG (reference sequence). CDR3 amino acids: CAWIMAGGIGNEQFF. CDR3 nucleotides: TGTGCCTGGATTATGGCAGGGGGCATCGGGAATGAGCAGTTCTTC.